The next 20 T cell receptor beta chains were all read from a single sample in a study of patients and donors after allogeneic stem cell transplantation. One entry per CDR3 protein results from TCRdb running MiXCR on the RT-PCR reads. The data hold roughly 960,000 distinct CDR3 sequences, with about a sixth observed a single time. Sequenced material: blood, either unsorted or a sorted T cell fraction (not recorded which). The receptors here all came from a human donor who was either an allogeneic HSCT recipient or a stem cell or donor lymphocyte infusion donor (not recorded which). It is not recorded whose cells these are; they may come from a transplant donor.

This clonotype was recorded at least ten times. The CDR3 here is CASSPRRVSYNEQFF. The CDR3 DNA reads as TGTGCCAGCAGCCCGAGGAGGGTATCCTACAATGAGCAGTTCTTC. The chain uses TRBV6-1 and TRBJ2-1; maybe TRBD2 (6 bases). The V gene lost 6 bases and the J gene lost 1 base, with 13 bases spanning the gap. CDR1 is MNHNS, CDR2 SASEGT, per germline. The CDR3 spans 15 residues.

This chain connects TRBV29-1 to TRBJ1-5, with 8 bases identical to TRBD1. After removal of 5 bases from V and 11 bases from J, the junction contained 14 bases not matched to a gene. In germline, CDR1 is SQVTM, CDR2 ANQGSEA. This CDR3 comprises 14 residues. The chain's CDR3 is CSVSGGPGSQAQHF. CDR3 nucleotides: TGCAGCGTTTCAGGGGGCCCAGGGTCGCAGGCCCAGCATTTT.

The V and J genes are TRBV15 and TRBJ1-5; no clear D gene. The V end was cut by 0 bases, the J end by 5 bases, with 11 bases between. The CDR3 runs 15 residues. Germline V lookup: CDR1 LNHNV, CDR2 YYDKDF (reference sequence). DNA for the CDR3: TGTGCCACCAGCAGAGATGGTCGACGGGATCAGCCCCAGCATTTT. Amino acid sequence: CATSRDGRRDQPQHF.

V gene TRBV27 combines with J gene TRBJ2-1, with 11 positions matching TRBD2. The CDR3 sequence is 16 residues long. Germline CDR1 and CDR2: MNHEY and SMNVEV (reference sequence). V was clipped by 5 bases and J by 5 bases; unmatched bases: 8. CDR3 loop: CASSPYGTSGNNEQFF. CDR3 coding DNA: TGTGCCAGCAGTCCCTACGGGACTAGCGGAAACAATGAGCAGTTCTTC.

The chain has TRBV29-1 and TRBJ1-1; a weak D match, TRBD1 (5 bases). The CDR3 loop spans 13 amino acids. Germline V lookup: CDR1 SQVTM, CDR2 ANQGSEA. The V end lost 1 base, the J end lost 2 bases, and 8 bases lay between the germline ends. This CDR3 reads CSVEVGGNTEAFF. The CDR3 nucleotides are TGCAGCGTTGAAGTTGGGGGTAACACTGAAGCTTTCTTT. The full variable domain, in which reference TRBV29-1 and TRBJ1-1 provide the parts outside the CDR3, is SAVISQKPSRDICQRGTSLTIQCQVDSQVTMMFWYRQQPGQSLTLIATANQGSEATYESGFVIDKFPISRPNLTFSTLTVSNMSPEDSSIYLCSVEVGGNTEAFFGQGTRLTVV.

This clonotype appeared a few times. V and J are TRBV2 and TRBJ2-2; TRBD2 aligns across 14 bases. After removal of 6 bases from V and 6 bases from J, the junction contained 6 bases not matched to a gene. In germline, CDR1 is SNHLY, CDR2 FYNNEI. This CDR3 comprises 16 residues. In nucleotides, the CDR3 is TGTGCCAGCAGGGTTGGGACTAGCGGGAGTCCCGGGGAGCTGTTTTTT. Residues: CASRVGTSGSPGELFF.

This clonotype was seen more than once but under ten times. The CDR3 spells CASSSWTGESADTQYF. The CDR3 DNA sequence: TGTGCCAGCAGCTCCTGGACAGGGGAAAGTGCAGATACGCAGTATTTT. The genes are TRBV11-3 and TRBJ2-3; 9 bases align to TRBD1. The CDR3 consists of 16 residues. Germline assignment: CDR1 SGHNT and CDR2 YENEEA. Trimming took 4 bases from V and 4 from J; bases not matched to a gene: 9.

As DNA, the CDR3 is TGCGCCAGCAGCTGGGGCCGTAACACCGGGGAGCTGTTTTTT. The encoded protein is CASSWGRNTGELFF. The chain carries TRBV5-1 and TRBJ2-2, with D possibly matching TRBD1 (5 bases). V was shortened by 3 bases and J by 2 bases, with 8 bases between the two germline ends. Germline lookup yields CDR1 SGHRS and CDR2 YFSETQ. CDR3 length equals 14 residues.

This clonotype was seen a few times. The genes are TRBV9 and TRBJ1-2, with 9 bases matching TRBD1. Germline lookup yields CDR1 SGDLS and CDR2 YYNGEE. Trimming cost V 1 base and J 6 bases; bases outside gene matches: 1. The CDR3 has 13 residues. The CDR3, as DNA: TGTGCCAGCAGCGTACGGACAGGGGATGGCTACACCTTC. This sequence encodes CASSVRTGDGYTF.

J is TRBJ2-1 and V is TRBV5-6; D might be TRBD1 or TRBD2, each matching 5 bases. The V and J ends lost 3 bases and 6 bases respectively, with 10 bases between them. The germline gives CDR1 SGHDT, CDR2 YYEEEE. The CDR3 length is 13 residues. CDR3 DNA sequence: TGTGCCAGCAGCTGGGACGGAACCAATGAGCAGTTCTTC. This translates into CASSWDGTNEQFF.

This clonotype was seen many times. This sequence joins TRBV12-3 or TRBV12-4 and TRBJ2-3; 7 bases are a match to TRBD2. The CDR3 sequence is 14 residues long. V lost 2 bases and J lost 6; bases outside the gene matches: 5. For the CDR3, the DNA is TGTGCCAGCAGTTTAACGACTAGCTGGGATACGCAGTATTTT. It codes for CASSLTTSWDTQYF.

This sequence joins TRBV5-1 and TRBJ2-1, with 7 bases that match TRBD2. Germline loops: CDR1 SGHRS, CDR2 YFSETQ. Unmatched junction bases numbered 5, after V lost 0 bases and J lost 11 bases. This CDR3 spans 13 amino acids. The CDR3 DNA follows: TGCGCCAGCAGCTTGGCGGGGAGGGTAAAGCAGTTCTTC. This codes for CASSLAGRVKQFF.

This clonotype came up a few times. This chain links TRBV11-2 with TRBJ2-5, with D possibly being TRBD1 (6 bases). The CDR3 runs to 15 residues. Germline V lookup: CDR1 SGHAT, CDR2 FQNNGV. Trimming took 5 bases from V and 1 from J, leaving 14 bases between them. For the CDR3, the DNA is TGTGCCAGCAGCCCAGGACAGAAAACCCAAGAGACCCAGTACTTC. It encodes CASSPGQKTQETQYF.

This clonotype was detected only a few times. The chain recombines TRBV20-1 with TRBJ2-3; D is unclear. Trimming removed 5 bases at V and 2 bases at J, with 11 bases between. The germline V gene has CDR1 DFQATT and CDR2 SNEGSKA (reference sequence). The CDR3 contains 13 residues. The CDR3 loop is CSAPRLHTDTQYF. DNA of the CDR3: TGCAGTGCTCCCAGACTGCACACAGATACGCAGTATTTT.

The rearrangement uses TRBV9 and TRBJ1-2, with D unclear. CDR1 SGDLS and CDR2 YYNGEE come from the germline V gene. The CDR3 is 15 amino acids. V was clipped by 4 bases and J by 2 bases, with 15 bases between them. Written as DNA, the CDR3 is TGTGCCAGCAGCCTCGGATCCGGCTTAAACTATGGCTACACCTTC. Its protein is CASSLGSGLNYGYTF.

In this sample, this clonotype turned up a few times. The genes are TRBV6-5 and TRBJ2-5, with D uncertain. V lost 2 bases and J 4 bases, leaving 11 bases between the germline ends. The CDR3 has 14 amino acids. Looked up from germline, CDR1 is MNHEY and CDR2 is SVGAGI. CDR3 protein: CASSYLASTETQYF. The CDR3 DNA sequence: TGTGCCAGCAGTTACCTCGCATCTACAGAGACCCAGTACTTC.

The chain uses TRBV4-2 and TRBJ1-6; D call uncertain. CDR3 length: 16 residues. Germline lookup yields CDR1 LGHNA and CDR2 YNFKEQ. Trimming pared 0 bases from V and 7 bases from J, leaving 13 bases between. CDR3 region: CASSQEDSGLNSPLHF. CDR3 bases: TGTGCCAGCAGCCAAGAAGATTCAGGACTAAATTCACCCCTCCACTTT.

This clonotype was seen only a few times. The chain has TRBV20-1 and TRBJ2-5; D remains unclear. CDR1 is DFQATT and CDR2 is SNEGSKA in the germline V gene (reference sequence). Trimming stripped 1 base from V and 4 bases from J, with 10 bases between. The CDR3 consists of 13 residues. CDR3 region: CSARALDGETQYF. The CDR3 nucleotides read TGCAGTGCTAGAGCGCTAGACGGAGAGACCCAGTACTTC.

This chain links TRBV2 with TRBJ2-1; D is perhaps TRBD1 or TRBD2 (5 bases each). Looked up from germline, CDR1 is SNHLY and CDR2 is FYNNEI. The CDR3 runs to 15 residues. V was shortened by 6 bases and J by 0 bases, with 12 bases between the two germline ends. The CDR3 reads CASSRNGASYNEQFF. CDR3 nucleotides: TGTGCCAGCAGCCGTAACGGGGCCTCCTACAATGAGCAGTTCTTC.

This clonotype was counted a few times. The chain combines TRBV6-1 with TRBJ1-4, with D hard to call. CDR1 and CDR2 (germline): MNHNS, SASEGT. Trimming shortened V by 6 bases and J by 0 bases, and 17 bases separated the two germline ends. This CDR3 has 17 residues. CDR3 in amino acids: CASRVRKHSATNEKLFF. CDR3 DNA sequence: TGTGCCAGCAGGGTCAGGAAACACTCTGCAACTAATGAAAAACTGTTTTTT.